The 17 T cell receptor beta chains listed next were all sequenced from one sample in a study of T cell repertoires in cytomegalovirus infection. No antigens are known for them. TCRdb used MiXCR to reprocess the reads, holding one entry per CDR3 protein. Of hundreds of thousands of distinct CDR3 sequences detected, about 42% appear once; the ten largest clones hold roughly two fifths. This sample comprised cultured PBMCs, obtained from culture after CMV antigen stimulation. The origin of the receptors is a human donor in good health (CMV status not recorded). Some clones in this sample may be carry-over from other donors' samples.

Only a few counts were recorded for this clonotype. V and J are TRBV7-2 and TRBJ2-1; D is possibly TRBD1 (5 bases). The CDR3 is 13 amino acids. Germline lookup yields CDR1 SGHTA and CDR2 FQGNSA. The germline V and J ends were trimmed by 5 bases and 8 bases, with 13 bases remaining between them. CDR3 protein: CASSKGRVYEQFF. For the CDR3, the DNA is TGTGCCAGCAGCAAAGGCAGGGTATATGAGCAGTTCTTC.

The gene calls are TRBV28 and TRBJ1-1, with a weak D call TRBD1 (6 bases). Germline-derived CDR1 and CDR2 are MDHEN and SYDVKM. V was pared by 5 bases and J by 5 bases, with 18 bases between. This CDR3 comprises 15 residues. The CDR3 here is CASSPEGGGLTEAFF. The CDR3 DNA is TGTGCCAGCAGTCCCGAGGGGGGGGGGCTGACTGAAGCTTTCTTT. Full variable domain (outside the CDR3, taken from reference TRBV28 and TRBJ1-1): DVKVTQSSRYLVKRTGEKVFLECVQDMDHENMFWYRQDPGLGLRLIYFSYDVKMKEKGDIPEGYSVSREKKERFSLILESASTNQTSMYLCASSPEGGGLTEAFFGQGTRLTVV.

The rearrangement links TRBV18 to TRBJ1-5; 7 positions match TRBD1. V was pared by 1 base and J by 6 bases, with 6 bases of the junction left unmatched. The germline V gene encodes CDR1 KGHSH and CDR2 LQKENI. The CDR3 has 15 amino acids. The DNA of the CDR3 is TGTGCCAGCTCACCACTGAAGGGGGCGGGTCAGCCCCAGCATTTT. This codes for CASSPLKGAGQPQHF.

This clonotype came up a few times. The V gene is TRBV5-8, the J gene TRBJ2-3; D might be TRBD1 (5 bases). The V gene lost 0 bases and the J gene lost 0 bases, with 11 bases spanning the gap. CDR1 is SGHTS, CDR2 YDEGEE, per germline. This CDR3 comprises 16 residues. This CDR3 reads CASSLGYRYSTDTQYF. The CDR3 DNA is TGTGCCAGCAGCTTGGGATACAGGTATAGCACAGATACGCAGTATTTT.

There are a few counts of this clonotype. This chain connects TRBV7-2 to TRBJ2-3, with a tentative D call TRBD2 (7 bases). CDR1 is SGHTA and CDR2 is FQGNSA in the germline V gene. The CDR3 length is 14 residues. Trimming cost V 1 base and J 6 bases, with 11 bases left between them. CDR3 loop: CASSLEGGWDTQYF. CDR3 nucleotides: TGTGCCAGCAGCTTAGAGGGGGGGTGGGATACGCAGTATTTT.

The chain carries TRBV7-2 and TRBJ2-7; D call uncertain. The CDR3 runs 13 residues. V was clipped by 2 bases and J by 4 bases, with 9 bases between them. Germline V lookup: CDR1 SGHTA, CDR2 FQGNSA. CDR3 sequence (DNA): TGTGCCAGCAGCTTAAACGGTCGATACGAGCAGTACTTC. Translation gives CASSLNGRYEQYF.

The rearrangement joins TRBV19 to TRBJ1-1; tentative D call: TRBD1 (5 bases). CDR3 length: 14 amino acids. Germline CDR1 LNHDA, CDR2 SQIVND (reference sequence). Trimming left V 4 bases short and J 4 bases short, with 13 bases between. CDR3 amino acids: CASSTTGRSTEAFF. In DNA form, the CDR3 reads TGTGCCAGTAGTACAACGGGGCGAAGCACTGAAGCTTTCTTT. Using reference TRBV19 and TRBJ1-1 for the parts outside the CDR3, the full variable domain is DGGITQSPKYLFRKEGQNVTLSCEQNLNHDAMYWYRQDPGQGLRLIYYSQIVNDFQKGDIAEGYSVSREKKESFPLTVTSAQKNPTAFYLCASSTTGRSTEAFFGQGTRLTVV.

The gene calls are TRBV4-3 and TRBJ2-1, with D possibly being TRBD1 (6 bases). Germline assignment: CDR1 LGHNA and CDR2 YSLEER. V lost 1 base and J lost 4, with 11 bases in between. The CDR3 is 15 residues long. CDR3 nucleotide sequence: TGCGCCAGCAGCCAAGCAGAGGGGGTTTACAATGAGCAGTTCTTC. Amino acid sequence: CASSQAEGVYNEQFF.

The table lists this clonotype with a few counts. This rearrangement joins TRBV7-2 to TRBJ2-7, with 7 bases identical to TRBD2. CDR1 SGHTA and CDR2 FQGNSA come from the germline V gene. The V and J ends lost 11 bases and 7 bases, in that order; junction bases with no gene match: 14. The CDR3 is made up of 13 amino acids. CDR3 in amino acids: CASLGGGPGEQYF. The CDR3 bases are TGTGCCTCCCTTGGGGGAGGGCCGGGGGAGCAGTACTTC.

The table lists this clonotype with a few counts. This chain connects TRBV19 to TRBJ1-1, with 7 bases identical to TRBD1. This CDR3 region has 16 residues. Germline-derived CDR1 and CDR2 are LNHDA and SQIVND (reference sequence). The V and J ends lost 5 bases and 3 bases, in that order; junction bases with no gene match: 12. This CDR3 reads CASSYETGSKYTEAFF. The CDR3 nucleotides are TGTGCCAGTAGTTACGAGACAGGGTCTAAGTACACTGAAGCTTTCTTT. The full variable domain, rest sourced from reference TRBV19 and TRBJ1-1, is DGGITQSPKYLFRKEGQNVTLSCEQNLNHDAMYWYRQDPGQGLRLIYYSQIVNDFQKGDIAEGYSVSREKKESFPLTVTSAQKNPTAFYLCASSYETGSKYTEAFFGQGTRLTVV.

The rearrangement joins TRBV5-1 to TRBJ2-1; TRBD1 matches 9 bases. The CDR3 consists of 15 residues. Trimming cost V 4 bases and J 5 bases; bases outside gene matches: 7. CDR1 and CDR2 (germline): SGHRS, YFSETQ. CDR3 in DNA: TGCGCCAGCAGCCCAGGGACAGGGTACGACAATGAGCAGTTCTTC. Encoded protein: CASSPGTGYDNEQFF.

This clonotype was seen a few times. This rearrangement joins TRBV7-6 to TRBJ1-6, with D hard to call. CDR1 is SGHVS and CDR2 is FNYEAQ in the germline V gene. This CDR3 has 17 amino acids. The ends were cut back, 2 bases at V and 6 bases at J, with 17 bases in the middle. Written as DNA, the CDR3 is TGTGCCAGCAGCTTAAATGCCGCCGCCAGCTTTAATTCACCCCTCCACTTT. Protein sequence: CASSLNAAASFNSPLHF.

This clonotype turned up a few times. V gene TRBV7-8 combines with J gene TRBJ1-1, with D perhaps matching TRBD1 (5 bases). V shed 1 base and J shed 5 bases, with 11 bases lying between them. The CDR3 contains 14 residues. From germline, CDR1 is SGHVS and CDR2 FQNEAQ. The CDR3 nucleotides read TGTGCCAGCAGCTTAGTGTTCGGGGGGACTGAAGCTTTCTTT. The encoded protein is CASSLVFGGTEAFF.

DNA of the CDR3: TGTGCCAGTAGTCCACGGACTAGCGGGAATTCAGATACGCAGTATTTT. This sequence encodes CASSPRTSGNSDTQYF. V is TRBV19 and J is TRBJ2-3, with 12 positions matching TRBD2. V was pared by 5 bases and J by 4 bases, with 7 bases of the junction left unmatched. CDR3 length equals 16 residues. Germline V lookup: CDR1 LNHDA, CDR2 SQIVND (reference sequence).

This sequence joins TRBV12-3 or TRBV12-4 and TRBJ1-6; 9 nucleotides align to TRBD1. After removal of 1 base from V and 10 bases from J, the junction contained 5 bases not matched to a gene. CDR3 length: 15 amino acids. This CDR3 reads CASSLGGQGGSPLHF. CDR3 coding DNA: TGTGCCAGCAGTTTAGGGGGACAGGGCGGCTCACCCCTCCACTTT.

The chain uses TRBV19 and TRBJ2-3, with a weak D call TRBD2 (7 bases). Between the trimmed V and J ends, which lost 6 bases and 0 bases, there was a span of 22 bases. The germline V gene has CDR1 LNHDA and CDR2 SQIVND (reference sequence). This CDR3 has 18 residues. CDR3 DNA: TGTGCCAGTAGCGCCATCAGGGCGGGGGCACATAGCACAGATACGCAGTATTTT. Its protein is CASSAIRAGAHSTDTQYF.

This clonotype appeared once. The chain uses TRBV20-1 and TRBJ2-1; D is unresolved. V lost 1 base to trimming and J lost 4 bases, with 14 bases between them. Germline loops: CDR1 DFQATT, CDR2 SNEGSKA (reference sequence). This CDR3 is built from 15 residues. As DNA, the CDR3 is TGCAGTGCTAGAGGGTTAGATCGGTCGTACAATGAGCAGTTCTTC. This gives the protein CSARGLDRSYNEQFF.